The 14 T cell receptor beta chains given below trace back to one sample, sequenced in a study of shared clonotypes between healthy human individuals. Only in-frame clones appear in the TCRdb table, and some are missing; sequencing was by immunoSEQ multiplex PCR. The data show roughly 1,600,000 clones, approximately 98.5% seen once. Sequenced: naive CD4+ T cells sorted from blood. Subset reported: CD45RA+ positively selected. The receptors stem from a man between 25 and 39 years old in good health.

V gene TRBV7-9 combines with J gene TRBJ2-1; a possible D gene is TRBD1 (5 bases). The ends were cut back, 5 bases at V and 2 bases at J, with 13 bases in the middle. This CDR3 has 15 residues. Germline V gene lookup returns CDR1 SEHNR and CDR2 FQNEAQ (reference sequence). CDR3 protein: CASSPEWTTYNEQFF. DNA of the CDR3: TGTGCCAGCAGCCCCGAGTGGACAACCTACAATGAGCAGTTCTTC.

The chain links TRBV28 to TRBJ1-1, with 7 bases identical to TRBD1. The ends lost 2 bases at V and 4 bases at J; junction bases unmatched: 7. The CDR3 totals 15 residues. Germline CDR1 reads MDHEN; CDR2 reads SYDVKM. The CDR3 nucleotides read TGTGCCAGCAGTTTACTCGGACAGGACGGCACTGAAGCTTTCTTT. It is translated as CASSLLGQDGTEAFF. Full variable domain (outside the CDR3, taken from reference TRBV28 and TRBJ1-1): DVKVTQSSRYLVKRTGEKVFLECVQDMDHENMFWYRQDPGLGLRLIYFSYDVKMKEKGDIPEGYSVSREKKERFSLILESASTNQTSMYLCASSLLGQDGTEAFFGQGTRLTVV.

The chain couples TRBV7-2 to TRBJ2-7, with 7 nucleotides matching TRBD1. V dropped 0 bases and J dropped 4; count of bases not matched to a gene: 3. The CDR3 covers 14 residues. CDR1 SGHTA and CDR2 FQGNSA come from the germline V gene. CDR3 nucleotide sequence: TGTGCCAGCAGCTTAGCGGGACAGACATACGAGCAGTACTTC. As protein: CASSLAGQTYEQYF.

On this clone itself: The same CDR3 can be traced to other DNA sequences in this sample. The chain links TRBV9 to TRBJ2-2; D call uncertain. From germline, CDR1 is SGDLS and CDR2 YYNGEE. Trimming removed 0 bases at V and 1 base at J, with 4 bases between. The CDR3 consists of 14 residues. CDR3 DNA: TGTGCCAGCAGCGTAGGCGGGAACACCGGGGAGCTGTTTTTT. Its protein product is CASSVGGNTGELFF. The complete variable domain, with remaining parts taken from reference TRBV9 and TRBJ2-2, reads DSGVTQTPKHLITATGQRVTLRCSPRSGDLSVYWYQQSLDQGLQFLIQYYNGEERAKGNILERFSAQQFPDLHSELNLSSLELGDSALYFCASSVGGNTGELFFGEGSRLTVL.

CDR3 sequence (DNA): TGTGCCAGCAGTGTACAGCTTCACTCTGGAAACACCATATATTTT. Translated, it gives CASSVQLHSGNTIYF. The rearrangement uses TRBV28 and TRBJ1-3, with D uncertain. The germline gives CDR1 MDHEN, CDR2 SYDVKM. The V and J ends lost 5 bases and 0 bases respectively, with 11 bases between them. The CDR3 has 15 residues.

This rearrangement joins TRBV28 to TRBJ2-7; D perhaps matches TRBD2 (7 bases). The CDR3 totals 15 residues. Germline V gene sequence: CDR1 MDHEN, CDR2 SYDVKM. Trimming shortened V by 2 bases and J by 4 bases, and 15 bases separated the two germline ends. The CDR3 nucleotides are TGTGCCAGCAGTTTACGGGGGGCGGGGAGGTACGAGCAGTACTTC. It translates to CASSLRGAGRYEQYF. Filled out from reference TRBV28 and TRBJ2-7, the complete variable domain reads DVKVTQSSRYLVKRTGEKVFLECVQDMDHENMFWYRQDPGLGLRLIYFSYDVKMKEKGDIPEGYSVSREKKERFSLILESASTNQTSMYLCASSLRGAGRYEQYFGPGTRLTVT.

This chain uses TRBV7-9 with TRBJ1-4, with D unclear. Looked up from germline, CDR1 is SEHNR and CDR2 is FQNEAQ (reference sequence). The CDR3 spans 14 residues. Trimming removed 1 base at V and 7 bases at J, with 10 bases between. This chain's CDR3 is CASSLVRTGEKLFF. CDR3 nucleotide sequence: TGTGCCAGCAGCTTAGTTAGGACCGGTGAAAAACTGTTTTTT. Supplemented by reference TRBV7-9 and TRBJ1-4, the full variable domain reads DTGVSQNPRHKITKRGQNVTFRCDPISEHNRLYWYRQTLGQGPEFLTYFQNEAQLEKSRLLSDRFSAERPKGSFSTLEIQRTEQGDSAMYLCASSLVRTGEKLFFGSGTQLSVL.

The chain links TRBV27 to TRBJ1-2; 9 positions agree with TRBD1. Germline values: CDR1 MNHEY, CDR2 SMNVEV (reference sequence). This CDR3 is 17 amino acids long. Losses at the gene ends were 2 bases for V and 1 base for J; bases not matched to a gene: 8. CDR3 coding DNA: TGTGCCAGCAGTTTACAGAGGGGGACAGGGATTAACTATGGCTACACCTTC. Translating gives CASSLQRGTGINYGYTF.

The gene calls are TRBV18 and TRBJ1-1, with a weak D call TRBD1 (5 bases). Germline-derived CDR1 and CDR2 are KGHSH and LQKENI. V dropped 1 base and J dropped 1 base, with 16 bases sitting between them. CDR3 length: 17 residues. The CDR3 sequence is CASSPQVLGLQNTEAFF. CDR3 bases: TGTGCCAGCTCACCACAAGTGTTGGGGCTACAGAACACTGAAGCTTTCTTT.

The J gene is TRBJ2-2, the V gene TRBV18, with a tentative D call TRBD1 (6 bases). The CDR3 loop spans 17 amino acids. CDR1 is KGHSH and CDR2 is LQKENI in the germline V gene. The V and J ends lost 5 bases and 2 bases respectively, with 18 bases between them. CDR3 amino acids: CASSAMEAGANTGELFF. The CDR3 DNA is TGTGCCAGCTCAGCCATGGAGGCAGGGGCCAACACCGGGGAGCTGTTTTTT.

The chain combines TRBV25-1 with TRBJ1-4; D remains ambiguous. V lost 5 bases, J lost 0 bases, and 10 bases lay in between. Germline V gene lookup returns CDR1 MGHDK and CDR2 SYGVNS. The CDR3 loop spans 15 amino acids. The DNA for the CDR3 is TGTGCCAGCAGTCCTCGGATTGCAACTAATGAAAAACTGTTTTTT. This sequence encodes CASSPRIATNEKLFF. The variable domain in full, completed from reference TRBV25-1 and TRBJ1-4, reads EADIYQTPRYLVIGTGKKITLECSQTMGHDKMYWYQQDPGMELHLIHYSYGVNSTEKGDLSSESTVSRIRTEHFPLTLESARPSHTSQYLCASSPRIATNEKLFFGSGTQLSVL.

This chain uses TRBV10-3 with TRBJ1-1; no clear D gene. This CDR3 region has 14 residues. V lost 6 bases and J lost 1, with 12 bases in between. Germline V lookup: CDR1 ENHRY, CDR2 SYGVKD. The CDR3 protein is CAIRNQAKNTEAFF. For the CDR3, the DNA is TGTGCCATCAGAAATCAAGCAAAGAACACTGAAGCTTTCTTT.

The chain uses TRBV21-1 and TRBJ2-2; the D call TRBD2 from the table was never checked on the DNA. TRBV21-1 is shown as a pseudogene. The length of the CDR3 is 16 residues. The CDR3 here is CASSTGLAGGTGELFF. In DNA form, the CDR3 reads TGTGCCAGCAGCACCGGACTAGCGGGAGGGACCGGGGAGCTGTTTTTT.

The rearrangement links TRBV29-1 to TRBJ2-1, with 10 bases identical to TRBD2. This CDR3 is 17 amino acids long. J was trimmed by 5 bases and V by 4 bases; bases with no gene match: 14. The germline V gene has CDR1 SQVTM and CDR2 ANQGSEA. As DNA, the CDR3 is TGCAGCGTTGGTTCTAGCGGGAGTATCAAGACCCACAATGAGCAGTTCTTC. This sequence encodes CSVGSSGSIKTHNEQFF.